The rows below give T cell receptor beta chains drawn from one sample of a study of T cell responses to AZD1222 COVID-19 vaccine. TCRdb's table, derived via immunoSEQ multiplex PCR, lists solely in-frame clones and lacks some. The sample comprises around 110,000 clones, about 86% of which are singletons, and around 9.6% rests with the top ten. This sample comprised peripheral blood, obtained on day 0 of AZD1222 vaccination. Receptor source: an adult in good health. Each CDR3 is given with its conserved first and last residue. The order of the fields is J gene, clone size, D gene, V gene, CDR3 protein, CDR3 DNA. The D gene is left open where the match is weak. Clone size is stated in some rows and not others, as once, few, many or a class when expanded.

j_call: TRBJ2-7; clone_size: -; d_call: TRBD1; v_call: TRBV7-2; cdr3_aa: CASSSGTEILSYEQYF; cdr3_nt: TGTGCCAGCAGCTCGGGGACAGAGATCCTATCCTACGAGCAGTACTTC
j_call: TRBJ2-5; clone_size: -; d_call: -; v_call: TRBV7-2; cdr3_aa: CASSLAKVSSETQYF; cdr3_nt: TGTGCCAGCAGCTTAGCCAAGGTTAGCTCGGAGACCCAGTACTTC
j_call: TRBJ1-1; clone_size: -; d_call: -; v_call: TRBV12-3/TRBV12-4; cdr3_aa: CASRAQPNTEAFF; cdr3_nt: TGTGCCAGCAGGGCACAGCCGAACACTGAAGCTTTCTTT
j_call: TRBJ1-1; clone_size: once; d_call: -; v_call: TRBV9; cdr3_aa: CASSVEGQNTEAFF; cdr3_nt: TGTGCCAGCAGCGTAGAGGGACAGAACACTGAAGCTTTCTTT
j_call: TRBJ1-5; clone_size: -; d_call: -; v_call: TRBV27; cdr3_aa: CASSDSRGGFQPQHF; cdr3_nt: TGTGCCAGCAGTGACTCGCGGGGAGGCTTTCAGCCCCAGCATTTT
j_call: TRBJ2-1; clone_size: -; d_call: -; v_call: TRBV6-2/TRBV6-3; cdr3_aa: CASSYVSYNEQFF; cdr3_nt: TGTGCCAGCAGTTACGTCAGCTACAATGAGCAGTTCTTC
j_call: TRBJ1-2; clone_size: -; d_call: -; v_call: TRBV24-1; cdr3_aa: CATSDPRGGYTF; cdr3_nt: TGTGCCACCAGTGACCCCCGGGGTGGCTACACCTTC
j_call: TRBJ1-5; clone_size: -; d_call: -; v_call: TRBV6-5; cdr3_aa: CASSYFPNSNQPQHF; cdr3_nt: TGTGCCAGCAGTTACTTCCCAAATAGCAATCAGCCCCAGCATTTT
j_call: TRBJ1-4; clone_size: -; d_call: -; v_call: TRBV30; cdr3_aa: CAWSVGGAAEKLFF; cdr3_nt: TGTGCCTGGAGTGTCGGGGGGGCGGCCGAAAAACTGTTTTTT
j_call: TRBJ2-7; clone_size: -; d_call: -; v_call: TRBV7-6; cdr3_aa: CASSIQYEQYF; cdr3_nt: TGTGCCAGCAGCATCCAGTACGAGCAGTACTTC
j_call: TRBJ2-3; clone_size: -; d_call: -; v_call: TRBV5-1; cdr3_aa: CASSLGGTLDTQYF; cdr3_nt: TGCGCCAGCAGCTTGGGGGGGACATTGGATACGCAGTATTTT
j_call: TRBJ2-7; clone_size: once; d_call: -; v_call: TRBV29-1; cdr3_aa: CSVEGGERAEQYF; cdr3_nt: TGCAGCGTTGAGGGGGGAGAGAGAGCCGAGCAGTACTTC
j_call: TRBJ2-1; clone_size: once; d_call: TRBD2; v_call: TRBV7-9; cdr3_aa: CASSLVGGTSGRLYNEQFF; cdr3_nt: TGTGCCAGCAGCTTAGTAGGGGGCACTAGCGGGCGACTTTACAATGAGCAGTTCTTC
j_call: TRBJ1-5; clone_size: -; d_call: -; v_call: TRBV18; cdr3_aa: CASSPRTVLGPQHF; cdr3_nt: TGTGCCAGCTCACCGCGGACGGTTCTGGGGCCCCAGCATTTT
j_call: TRBJ2-5; clone_size: -; d_call: -; v_call: TRBV9; cdr3_aa: CASSPHPETLETQYF; cdr3_nt: TGTGCCAGCAGCCCACACCCCGAGACCCTAGAGACCCAGTACTTC
j_call: TRBJ1-2; clone_size: few; d_call: -; v_call: TRBV7-2; cdr3_aa: CASSLGSADTNYGYTF; cdr3_nt: TGTGCCAGCAGCTTAGGCTCAGCGGACACTAACTATGGCTACACCTTC
j_call: TRBJ2-4; clone_size: -; d_call: -; v_call: TRBV6-1; cdr3_aa: CASSARAHPAKNIQYF; cdr3_nt: TGTGCCAGCAGTGCCCGAGCCCATCCAGCCAAAAACATTCAGTACTTC
j_call: TRBJ2-7; clone_size: -; d_call: -; v_call: TRBV5-1; cdr3_aa: CASSLLSGQGYEQYF; cdr3_nt: TGCGCCAGCAGCTTGTTGAGTGGGCAGGGGTACGAGCAGTACTTC
j_call: TRBJ1-3; clone_size: -; d_call: -; v_call: TRBV7-9; cdr3_aa: CASSSRQGSAGNTIYF; cdr3_nt: TGTGCCAGCAGCTCCCGGCAGGGGTCGGCTGGAAACACCATATATTTT
j_call: TRBJ1-3; clone_size: -; d_call: -; v_call: TRBV4-3; cdr3_aa: CASSPQSSGNTIYF; cdr3_nt: TGCGCCAGCAGCCCCCAGAGCTCTGGAAACACCATATATTTT
j_call: TRBJ2-3; clone_size: -; d_call: -; v_call: TRBV30; cdr3_aa: CAWSVSTADTQYF; cdr3_nt: TGTGCCTGGAGTGTGTCGACGGCCGATACGCAGTATTTT
j_call: TRBJ2-3; clone_size: -; d_call: -; v_call: TRBV5-1; cdr3_aa: CASSLVGQGTDTQYF; cdr3_nt: TGCGCCAGCAGCTTGGTAGGGCAGGGAACAGATACGCAGTATTTT
j_call: TRBJ1-4; clone_size: -; d_call: -; v_call: TRBV28; cdr3_aa: CASSFWGQLSEKLFF; cdr3_nt: TGTGCCAGCAGTTTTTGGGGACAATTAAGTGAAAAACTGTTTTTT
j_call: TRBJ1-5; clone_size: -; d_call: TRBD1; v_call: TRBV6-6; cdr3_aa: CASSLRTGKYSNQPQHF; cdr3_nt: TGTGCCAGCAGTCTACGGACAGGGAAATATAGCAATCAGCCCCAGCATTTT
j_call: TRBJ1-5; clone_size: few; d_call: -; v_call: TRBV7-8; cdr3_aa: CASSLHQGPAQPQHF; cdr3_nt: TGTGCCAGCAGCTTACATCAGGGACCGGCGCAGCCCCAGCATTTT
j_call: TRBJ2-7; clone_size: -; d_call: -; v_call: TRBV4-1; cdr3_aa: CASSAIGDYEQYF; cdr3_nt: TGCGCCAGCAGCGCAATCGGGGACTACGAGCAGTACTTC
j_call: TRBJ1-1; clone_size: -; d_call: -; v_call: TRBV12-3/TRBV12-4; cdr3_aa: CASSRQVNTEAFF; cdr3_nt: TGTGCCAGCAGTCGTCAGGTGAACACTGAAGCTTTCTTT
j_call: TRBJ1-2; clone_size: -; d_call: -; v_call: TRBV15; cdr3_aa: CATSRLQGTDGYTF; cdr3_nt: TGTGCCACCAGCAGATTGCAGGGAACCGATGGCTACACCTTC
j_call: TRBJ1-2; clone_size: -; d_call: -; v_call: TRBV28; cdr3_aa: CASSPFGGGNYGYTF; cdr3_nt: TGTGCCAGCAGTCCCTTCGGTGGAGGTAACTATGGCTACACCTTC
j_call: TRBJ1-2; clone_size: -; d_call: -; v_call: TRBV6-2/TRBV6-3; cdr3_aa: CASSSDTNYGYTF; cdr3_nt: TGTGCCAGCAGTTCAGATACTAACTATGGCTACACCTTC
j_call: TRBJ1-2; clone_size: -; d_call: TRBD1; v_call: TRBV19; cdr3_aa: CASSRKSGTGEINYGYTF; cdr3_nt: TGTGCCAGTAGTAGAAAATCCGGGACAGGGGAGATCAACTATGGCTACACCTTC
j_call: TRBJ1-2; clone_size: -; d_call: -; v_call: TRBV4-1; cdr3_aa: CASSQLGPGEDYGYTF; cdr3_nt: TGCGCCAGCAGCCAATTGGGGCCGGGGGAAGACTATGGCTACACCTTC
j_call: TRBJ1-1; clone_size: -; d_call: TRBD1; v_call: TRBV28; cdr3_aa: CASSPWAGGRNTEAFF; cdr3_nt: TGTGCCAGCAGCCCCTGGGCAGGGGGCAGGAACACTGAAGCTTTCTTT
j_call: TRBJ2-7; clone_size: -; d_call: -; v_call: TRBV4-3; cdr3_aa: CASSQAYLLQKSSYEQYF; cdr3_nt: TGCGCCAGCAGCCAAGCTTACCTTCTACAGAAGAGCTCCTACGAGCAGTACTTC
j_call: TRBJ1-6; clone_size: -; d_call: -; v_call: TRBV14; cdr3_aa: CASSQEEETSSYNSPLHF; cdr3_nt: TGTGCCAGCAGCCAAGAAGAGGAAACCAGCTCCTATAATTCACCCCTCCACTTT
j_call: TRBJ2-1; clone_size: -; d_call: TRBD2; v_call: TRBV29-1; cdr3_aa: CSLGGAGVAHNEQFF; cdr3_nt: TGCAGCCTCGGGGGGGCAGGGGTGGCACACAATGAGCAGTTCTTC
j_call: TRBJ1-1; clone_size: -; d_call: -; v_call: TRBV12-3/TRBV12-4; cdr3_aa: CASSRDRNTEAFF; cdr3_nt: TGTGCCAGCAGTCGCGACAGGAACACTGAAGCTTTCTTT
j_call: TRBJ1-2; clone_size: -; d_call: TRBD1; v_call: TRBV7-8; cdr3_aa: CASSPTGGLEASYGYTF; cdr3_nt: TGTGCCAGCAGTCCGACAGGGGGCCTGGAGGCTTCCTATGGCTACACCTTC
j_call: TRBJ1-2; clone_size: -; d_call: -; v_call: TRBV18; cdr3_aa: CASSETSATNYGYTF; cdr3_nt: TGTGCCAGCTCAGAGACATCAGCAACTAACTATGGCTACACCTTC
j_call: TRBJ1-4; clone_size: -; d_call: -; v_call: TRBV15; cdr3_aa: CATSRDGGEEKLFF; cdr3_nt: TGTGCCACCAGCAGAGATGGAGGGGAAGAAAAACTGTTTTTT
j_call: TRBJ2-2; clone_size: -; d_call: TRBD2; v_call: TRBV29-1; cdr3_aa: CSVLGRSGVGELFF; cdr3_nt: TGCAGCGTTTTAGGCCGTAGCGGGGTCGGGGAGCTGTTTTTT
j_call: TRBJ1-5; clone_size: once; d_call: -; v_call: TRBV28; cdr3_aa: CASSSIGRGGLNQPQHF; cdr3_nt: TGTGCCAGCAGCTCAATAGGACGGGGGGGCCTTAATCAGCCCCAGCATTTT
j_call: TRBJ2-7; clone_size: -; d_call: -; v_call: TRBV24-1; cdr3_aa: CATSEPVGEQYF; cdr3_nt: TGTGCCACCAGTGAACCCGTAGGCGAGCAGTACTTC
j_call: TRBJ2-7; clone_size: -; d_call: TRBD2; v_call: TRBV7-2; cdr3_aa: CASSLSSGGYEQYF; cdr3_nt: TGTGCCAGCAGCCTAAGTAGCGGGGGCTACGAGCAGTACTTC
j_call: TRBJ1-1; clone_size: -; d_call: TRBD1; v_call: TRBV2; cdr3_aa: CASSGTRDRRSEAFF; cdr3_nt: TGTGCCAGCAGTGGGACCCGGGACAGGAGGTCTGAAGCTTTCTTT
j_call: TRBJ2-5; clone_size: -; d_call: -; v_call: TRBV11-1; cdr3_aa: CASSLRLQETQYF; cdr3_nt: TGTGCCAGCAGCTTACGTCTCCAAGAGACCCAGTACTTC